The rows below give T cell receptor beta chains drawn from one sample of a study of T-cell reconstitution after alpha-beta-depleted transplantation in children. Via MiXCR, TCRdb re-called the PCR reads, giving one row per CDR3 protein. The table shows about 230,000 distinct CDR3 sequences, with approximately 9.8% occurring only once. This specimen consisted of PBMCs from the stem cell graft donor, obtained from the stem cell graft. These receptors were taken from a human donor who donated a stem cell graft to a child with SCID. The CDR3 runs from the conserved cysteine through the conserved F or W. Fields, in order: CDR3 protein, J gene, V gene.

CDR3 protein: CASSQLSEQYF
J gene: TRBJ2-7
V gene: TRBV3-1

CDR3 protein: CATQGRGRSNQPQHF
J gene: TRBJ1-5
V gene: TRBV28

CDR3 protein: CASSQVHTYNEKLFF
J gene: TRBJ1-4
V gene: TRBV4-3

CDR3 protein: CASKAGGPTDTQYF
J gene: TRBJ2-3
V gene: TRBV5-1

CDR3 protein: CASSFRQGGETQYF
J gene: TRBJ2-5
V gene: TRBV7-2

CDR3 protein: CASSPSGSEQYF
J gene: TRBJ2-7
V gene: TRBV7-2

CDR3 protein: CSAGGVGRDAFF
J gene: TRBJ1-1
V gene: TRBV20-1

CDR3 protein: CASSLTGSPGQPQHF
J gene: TRBJ1-5
V gene: TRBV5-1

CDR3 protein: CSVNVAGIYNEQFF
J gene: TRBJ2-1
V gene: TRBV20-1

CDR3 protein: CASSLDRTRTYEQYF
J gene: TRBJ2-7
V gene: TRBV5-6

CDR3 protein: CASSPGQGNIDGYTF
J gene: TRBJ1-2
V gene: TRBV2

CDR3 protein: CASRPGGGQGYNEQFF
J gene: TRBJ2-1
V gene: TRBV5-1

CDR3 protein: CASSLGVNYEQYF
J gene: TRBJ2-7
V gene: TRBV5-4

CDR3 protein: CASVGVNTGELFF
J gene: TRBJ2-2
V gene: TRBV6-6

CDR3 protein: CASSMDPYYGYTF
J gene: TRBJ1-2
V gene: TRBV7-8

CDR3 protein: CASSQGPLQETQYF
J gene: TRBJ2-5
V gene: TRBV3-1

CDR3 protein: CASSLVAGGLPSTDTQYF
J gene: TRBJ2-3
V gene: TRBV5-1

CDR3 protein: CASSSGQQATNEKLFF
J gene: TRBJ1-4
V gene: TRBV5-1

CDR3 protein: CASSWSGDTGELFF
J gene: TRBJ2-2
V gene: TRBV5-1

CDR3 protein: CSARDAGLAGGGAVDTQYF
J gene: TRBJ2-3
V gene: TRBV20-1